Each of the 5 T cell receptor beta chains below was sequenced from the same sample in a study of blood T cells in healthy people across ages. Sample-barcoded 5' priming and a J-beta primer mix drove a second PCR of about 6 to 12 cycles. TCRdb called the 5' RACE reads again in MiXCR, with one record for every CDR3 protein. The sample has 600,000 to 900,000 distinct CDR3 sequences; roughly 25% are singletons. These records were also assigned to another study, of T cells of mothers and their children.

The sample was blood. The receptors originated from a boy younger than 18 in good health.

V gene TRBV6-5 combines with J gene TRBJ2-7; perhaps TRBD2 as D (7 bases). This CDR3 has 17 amino acids. Germline V gene lookup returns CDR1 MNHEY and CDR2 SVGAGI. V lost 2 bases, J lost 3 bases, and 20 bases lay in between. The CDR3 sequence is CASSYTPGRGGGYEQYF. CDR3 sequence (DNA): TGTGCCAGCAGTTACACCCCGGGGAGGGGGGGAGGCTACGAGCAGTACTTC.

CDR3 residues: CASSRWTGTSSTDTQYF. CDR3 bases: TGCGCCAGCAGCCGGTGGACAGGGACGAGTAGCACAGATACGCAGTATTTT. The chain couples TRBV5-1 to TRBJ2-3; TRBD1 agrees at 8 bases. This CDR3 has 17 amino acids. V lost 4 bases, J lost 0 bases, and 10 bases stayed unmatched. Germline lookup yields CDR1 SGHRS and CDR2 YFSETQ.

The chain couples TRBV19 to TRBJ2-1, with D perhaps matching TRBD2 (5 bases). The V gene's germline CDR1 is LNHDA and CDR2 SQIVND (reference sequence). This CDR3 comprises 15 residues. V lost 3 bases and J lost 0, with 9 bases in between. The CDR3 bases are TGTGCCAGTAGTATCGTCGGGAACTCCTACAATGAGCAGTTCTTC. Its translation: CASSIVGNSYNEQFF.

This clonotype was recorded at least ten times. The chain is built from TRBV3-1 and TRBJ2-4, with D perhaps matching TRBD2 (6 bases). Looked up from germline, CDR1 is LGHDT and CDR2 is YNNKEL (reference sequence). The CDR3 has 14 amino acids. With 0 bases removed from V and 8 bases from J, the gap between germline ends came to 11 bases. The CDR3 sequence is CASSQEGTQDIQYF. CDR3 DNA sequence: TGTGCCAGCAGCCAAGAGGGGACTCAGGACATTCAGTACTTC.

There are many counts of this clonotype. The rearrangement uses TRBV3-1 and TRBJ2-2, with 7 nucleotides matching TRBD1. Germline loops: CDR1 LGHDT, CDR2 YNNKEL (reference sequence). V lost 1 base to trimming and J lost 5 bases; unmatched junction nucleotides: 7. There are 16 residues in the CDR3. In DNA form, the CDR3 reads TGTGCCAGCAGCCAAGGAAGGGGGCTGGGAACCGGGGAGCTGTTTTTT. It encodes CASSQGRGLGTGELFF. Full variable domain (rest looked up from reference TRBV3-1 and TRBJ2-2): DTAVSQTPKYLVTQMGNDKSIKCEQNLGHDTMYWYKQDSKKFLKIMFSYNNKELIINETVPNRFSPKSPDKAHLNLHINSLELGDSAVYFCASSQGRGLGTGELFFGEGSRLTVL.